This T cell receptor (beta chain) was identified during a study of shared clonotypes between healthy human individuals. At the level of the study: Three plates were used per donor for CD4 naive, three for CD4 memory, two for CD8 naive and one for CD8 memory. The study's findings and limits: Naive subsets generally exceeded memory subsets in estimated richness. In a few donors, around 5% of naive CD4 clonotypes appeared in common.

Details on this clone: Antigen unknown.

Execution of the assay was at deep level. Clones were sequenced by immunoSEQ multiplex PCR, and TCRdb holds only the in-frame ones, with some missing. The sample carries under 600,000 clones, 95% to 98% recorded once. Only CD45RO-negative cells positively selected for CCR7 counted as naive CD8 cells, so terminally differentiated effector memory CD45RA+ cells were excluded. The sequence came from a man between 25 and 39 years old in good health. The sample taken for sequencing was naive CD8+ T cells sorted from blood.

CDR3 coding DNA: TGTGCCAGCAGTTTGTTAGGCGGGACAGATGAGCAGTTCTTC. Residues: CASSLLGGTDEQFF. The chain uses TRBV27 and TRBJ2-1, with TRBD1 as a possible D gene (7 bases). V was shortened by 3 bases and J by 8 bases, with 14 bases between the two germline ends. The CDR3 loop spans 14 amino acids. CDR1 MNHEY and CDR2 SMNVEV come from the germline V gene (reference sequence).